This is a list of T cell receptor beta chains from one sample in a study of blood T cell repertoires in COVID-19. Some clones are missing from TCRdb's copy, which holds only in-frame ones; the method was immunoSEQ multiplex PCR. In the table there are more than 80,000 clones, approximately 78% of which are singletons. Sequenced input: peripheral blood. The receptors derive from a man aged 45 to 65 with active or convalescent COVID-19. CDR3s leave out the opening cysteine and the closing phenylalanine or tryptophan.

v_call	j_call	cdr3_aa
TRBV18	TRBJ1-4	ASSPGGGGEKLF
TRBV10-3	TRBJ2-3	AISAGLSDTQY
TRBV28	TRBJ1-6	ASTATRGQGNSPLH
TRBV30	TRBJ2-5	AWSPGQGRKTQY
TRBV23-1	TRBJ2-7	ASSHPPRRARLHEQY
TRBV24-1	TRBJ2-3	ATSDLPSTSSSTDTQY
TRBV10-3	TRBJ1-5	AISEQDNQPQH
TRBV28	TRBJ1-1	ATSYRGLTEAF
TRBV6-5	TRBJ2-5	ASSLTPGGWETQY
TRBV7-8	TRBJ2-2	ASHLVGRGKIRGGELF
TRBV30	TRBJ2-7	AWSPDSSYEQY
TRBV28	TRBJ2-7	ASTGLGRRAYEQY
TRBV6-1	TRBJ2-3	ASSEPGQGADTQY
TRBV10-3	TRBJ2-2	AIQDTANTGELF
TRBV27	TRBJ2-1	ASSHPSTRREQF
TRBV6-5	TRBJ2-1	ASSFSSQGNEQF
TRBV5-6	TRBJ2-2	ASSSGLATGELF
TRBV4-1	TRBJ1-6	ASSQDGTGTGGLPLH
TRBV10-3	TRBJ2-3	AISQVPGQGADTQY
TRBV5-6	TRBJ2-7	ASSTGTGVYEQY
TRBV5-6	TRBJ2-7	ASSLQGRLGYEQY
TRBV11-2	TRBJ1-4	ASSSQGTTNEKLF
TRBV6-5	TRBJ1-4	ASSPTGLANEKLF
TRBV2	TRBJ1-1	ASTGQVNTEAF
TRBV20-1	TRBJ2-3	SASLGGDTQY
TRBV5-4	TRBJ1-1	ASSLGRAGDFEAF
TRBV9	TRBJ1-1	ASSPRTGEGAF
TRBV19	TRBJ2-1	ASSPRQGGYNEQF
TRBV10-3	TRBJ2-1	AISASGDYNEQF
TRBV19	TRBJ2-5	ASSIDQGSGQETQY
TRBV6-1	TRBJ2-7	ASSEKDRREQY
TRBV19	TRBJ1-5	ASMGQGGQPQH
TRBV2	TRBJ1-2	ASSTVYGYT
TRBV18	TRBJ2-1	ASSLGAGTDNEQF
TRBV12-3/TRBV12-4	TRBJ1-2	ASSLGGDYGYT
TRBV5-1	TRBJ2-1	ASSLSQGAGNEQF
TRBV18	TRBJ1-4	ASSPRLGGVGEKLF
TRBV10-3	TRBJ2-7	AIGGTSGAQYEQY
TRBV6-2/TRBV6-3	TRBJ1-5	ASSVQGNQPQH
TRBV6-5	TRBJ2-7	ASSYRGRVEEQY
TRBV7-9	TRBJ2-7	ASSRDWGSSYEQY
TRBV7-9	TRBJ1-1	ASSSELRGQGAF